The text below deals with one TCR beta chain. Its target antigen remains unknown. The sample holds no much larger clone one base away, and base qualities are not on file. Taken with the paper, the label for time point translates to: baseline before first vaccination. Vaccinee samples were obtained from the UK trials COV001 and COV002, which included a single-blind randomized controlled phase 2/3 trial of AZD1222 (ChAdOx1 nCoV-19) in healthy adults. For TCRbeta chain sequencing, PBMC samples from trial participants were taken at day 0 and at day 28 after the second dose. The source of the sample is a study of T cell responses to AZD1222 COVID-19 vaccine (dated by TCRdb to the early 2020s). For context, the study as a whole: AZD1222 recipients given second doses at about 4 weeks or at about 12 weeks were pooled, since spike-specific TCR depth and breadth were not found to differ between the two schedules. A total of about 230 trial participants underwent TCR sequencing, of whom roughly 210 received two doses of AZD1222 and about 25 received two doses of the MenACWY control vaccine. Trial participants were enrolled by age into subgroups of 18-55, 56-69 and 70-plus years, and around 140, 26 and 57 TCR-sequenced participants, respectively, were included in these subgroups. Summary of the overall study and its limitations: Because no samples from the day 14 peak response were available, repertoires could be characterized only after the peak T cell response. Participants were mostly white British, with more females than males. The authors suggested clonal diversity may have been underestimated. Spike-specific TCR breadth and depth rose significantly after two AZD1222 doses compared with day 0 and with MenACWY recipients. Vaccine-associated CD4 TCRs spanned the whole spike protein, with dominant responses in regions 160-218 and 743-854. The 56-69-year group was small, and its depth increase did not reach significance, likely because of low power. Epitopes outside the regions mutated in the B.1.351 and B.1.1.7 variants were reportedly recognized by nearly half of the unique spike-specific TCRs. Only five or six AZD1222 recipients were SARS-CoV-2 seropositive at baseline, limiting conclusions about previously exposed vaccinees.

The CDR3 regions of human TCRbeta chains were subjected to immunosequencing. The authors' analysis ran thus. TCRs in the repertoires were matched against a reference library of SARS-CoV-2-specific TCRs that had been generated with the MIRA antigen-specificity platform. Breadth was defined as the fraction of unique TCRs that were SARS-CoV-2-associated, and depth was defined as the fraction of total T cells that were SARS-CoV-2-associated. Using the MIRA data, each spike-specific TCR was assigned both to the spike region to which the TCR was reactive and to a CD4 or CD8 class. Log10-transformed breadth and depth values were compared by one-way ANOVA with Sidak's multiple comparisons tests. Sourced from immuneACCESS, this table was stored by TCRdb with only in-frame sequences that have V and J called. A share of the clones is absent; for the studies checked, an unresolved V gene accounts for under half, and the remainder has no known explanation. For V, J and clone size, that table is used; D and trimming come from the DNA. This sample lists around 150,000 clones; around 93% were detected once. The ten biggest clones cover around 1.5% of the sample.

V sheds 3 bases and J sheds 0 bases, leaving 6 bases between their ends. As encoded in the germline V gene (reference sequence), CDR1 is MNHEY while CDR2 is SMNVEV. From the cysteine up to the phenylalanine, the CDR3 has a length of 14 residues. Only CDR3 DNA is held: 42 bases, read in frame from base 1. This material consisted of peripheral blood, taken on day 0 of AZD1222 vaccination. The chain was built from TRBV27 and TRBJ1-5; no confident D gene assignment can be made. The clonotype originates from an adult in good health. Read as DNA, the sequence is TGTGCCAGCAGTTTCCGCTATAGCAATCAGCCCCAGCATTTT. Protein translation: CASSFRYSNQPQHF.